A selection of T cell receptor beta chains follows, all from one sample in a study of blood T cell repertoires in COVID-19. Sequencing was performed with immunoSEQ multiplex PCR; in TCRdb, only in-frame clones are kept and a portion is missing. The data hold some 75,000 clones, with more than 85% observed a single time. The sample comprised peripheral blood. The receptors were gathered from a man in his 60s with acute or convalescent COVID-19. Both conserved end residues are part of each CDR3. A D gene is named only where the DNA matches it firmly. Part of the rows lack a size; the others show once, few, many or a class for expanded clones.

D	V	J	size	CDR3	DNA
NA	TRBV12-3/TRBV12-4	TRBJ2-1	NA	CASSADRPQFF	TGTGCCAGCAGTGCGGACAGACCCCAGTTCTTC
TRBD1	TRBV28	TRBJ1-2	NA	CASSRWTGLHGYTF	TGTGCCAGCAGTCGATGGACAGGGCTACATGGCTACACCTTC
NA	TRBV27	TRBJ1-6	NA	CASSFRGGGASDSPLHF	TGTGCCAGCAGTTTTCGGGGTGGAGGAGCATCGGATTCACCCCTCCACTTT
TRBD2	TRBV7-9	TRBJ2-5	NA	CASSLWGLAGDQTQYF	TGTGCCAGCAGCTTATGGGGACTAGCGGGAGATCAGACCCAGTACTTC
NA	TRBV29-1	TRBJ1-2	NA	CSVVPTGMRGYTF	TGCAGCGTTGTCCCGACAGGAATGCGCGGCTACACCTTC
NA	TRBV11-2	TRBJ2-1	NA	CASSPGAEQFF	TGTGCCAGCAGCCCGGGAGCCGAGCAGTTCTTC
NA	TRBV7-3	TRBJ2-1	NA	CASSLLIGEDNEQFF	TGTGCCAGCAGCTTATTGATAGGGGAGGACAATGAGCAGTTCTTC
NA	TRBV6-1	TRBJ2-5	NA	CASSEAWLQETQYF	TGTGCCAGCAGTGAAGCTTGGCTGCAAGAGACCCAGTACTTC
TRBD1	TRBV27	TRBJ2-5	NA	CASTPTGEETQYF	TGTGCCAGCACCCCGACAGGGGAAGAGACCCAGTACTTC
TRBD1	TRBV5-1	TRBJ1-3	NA	CASSGRTGSGNTIYF	TGCGCCAGCAGCGGCCGGACAGGGTCTGGAAACACCATATATTTT
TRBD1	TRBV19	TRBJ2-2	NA	CATRIGGASGELFF	TGTGCCACCCGCATAGGGGGCGCATCCGGGGAGCTGTTTTTT
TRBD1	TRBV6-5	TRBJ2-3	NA	CASSFLQTGGIDTQYF	TGTGCCAGCAGTTTCCTACAGACAGGGGGCATAGATACGCAGTATTTT
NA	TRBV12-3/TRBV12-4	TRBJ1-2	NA	CASSLAGRGGYTF	TGTGCCAGCAGTTTAGCCGGCCGGGGTGGCTACACCTTC
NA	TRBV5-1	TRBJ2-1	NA	CASSLIAEADNEQFF	TGCGCCAGCAGCTTGATCGCGGAGGCCGACAATGAGCAGTTCTTC
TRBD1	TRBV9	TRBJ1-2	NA	CASSVDRGIYGYTF	TGTGCCAGCAGCGTAGACAGGGGAATCTATGGCTACACCTTC
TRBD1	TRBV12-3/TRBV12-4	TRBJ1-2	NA	CASSLGQGGGYTF	TGTGCCAGCAGCCTCGGACAGGGGGGTGGCTACACCTTC
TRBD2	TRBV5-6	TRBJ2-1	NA	CASSLAGLAGYNEQFF	TGTGCCAGCAGCTTGGCCGGATTAGCGGGGTACAATGAGCAGTTCTTC
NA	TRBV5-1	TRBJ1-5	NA	CASSPDSYSNQPQHF	TGCGCCAGCAGCCCCGACAGCTATAGCAATCAGCCCCAGCATTTT
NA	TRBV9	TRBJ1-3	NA	CASSPGGQTSGNTIYF	TGTGCCAGCAGCCCGGGAGGACAGACCTCTGGAAACACCATATATTTT
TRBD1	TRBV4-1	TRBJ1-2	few	CASTPGQGYHGYTF	TGCGCCAGCACCCCGGGACAGGGTTATCATGGCTACACCTTC
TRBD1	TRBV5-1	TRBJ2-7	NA	CASSGSTGGYEQYF	TGCGCCAGCAGCGGGTCGACAGGGGGGTACGAGCAGTACTTC
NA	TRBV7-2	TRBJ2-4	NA	CASSLIATKNIQYF	TGTGCCAGCAGCTTAATCGCTACCAAAAACATTCAGTACTTC
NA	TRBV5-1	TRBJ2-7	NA	CASSLEQEPYEQYF	TGCGCCAGCAGCTTGGAGCAGGAACCCTACGAGCAGTACTTC
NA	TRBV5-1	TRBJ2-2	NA	CASSFGGRGMSGELFF	TGCGCCAGCAGCTTTGGTGGCAGGGGAATGTCCGGGGAGCTGTTTTTT
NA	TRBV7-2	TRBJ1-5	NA	CASSFTRGGNQPQHF	TGTGCCAGCAGCTTCACCCGCGGGGGCAATCAGCCCCAGCATTTT
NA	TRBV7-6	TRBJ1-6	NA	CASSRLPGEVSPLHF	TGTGCCAGCAGCCGACTACCAGGGGAAGTTTCACCCCTCCACTTT
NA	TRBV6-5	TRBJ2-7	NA	CASDRDSTYEQYF	TGTGCCAGTGATCGTGACAGCACCTACGAGCAGTACTTC
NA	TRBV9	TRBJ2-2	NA	CASSVSRGTGELFF	TGTGCCAGCAGCGTTTCCCGGGGGACCGGGGAGCTGTTTTTT
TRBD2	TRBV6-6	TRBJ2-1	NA	CASSLLAGDNEQFF	TGTGCCAGCAGTCTACTAGCGGGGGACAATGAGCAGTTCTTC